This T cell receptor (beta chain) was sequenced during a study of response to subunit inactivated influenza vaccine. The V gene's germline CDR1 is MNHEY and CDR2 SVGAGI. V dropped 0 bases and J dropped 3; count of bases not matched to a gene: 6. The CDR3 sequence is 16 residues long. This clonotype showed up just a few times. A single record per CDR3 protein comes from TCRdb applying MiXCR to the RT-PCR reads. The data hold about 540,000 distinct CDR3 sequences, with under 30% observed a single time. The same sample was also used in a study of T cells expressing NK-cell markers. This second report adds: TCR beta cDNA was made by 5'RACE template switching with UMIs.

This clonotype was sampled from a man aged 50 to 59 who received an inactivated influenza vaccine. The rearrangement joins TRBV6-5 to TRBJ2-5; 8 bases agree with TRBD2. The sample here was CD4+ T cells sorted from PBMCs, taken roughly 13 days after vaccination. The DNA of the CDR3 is TGTGCCAGCAGTTACTCTCCGGGAGGGGTGGAAGAGACCCAGTACTTC. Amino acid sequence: CASSYSPGGVEETQYF.